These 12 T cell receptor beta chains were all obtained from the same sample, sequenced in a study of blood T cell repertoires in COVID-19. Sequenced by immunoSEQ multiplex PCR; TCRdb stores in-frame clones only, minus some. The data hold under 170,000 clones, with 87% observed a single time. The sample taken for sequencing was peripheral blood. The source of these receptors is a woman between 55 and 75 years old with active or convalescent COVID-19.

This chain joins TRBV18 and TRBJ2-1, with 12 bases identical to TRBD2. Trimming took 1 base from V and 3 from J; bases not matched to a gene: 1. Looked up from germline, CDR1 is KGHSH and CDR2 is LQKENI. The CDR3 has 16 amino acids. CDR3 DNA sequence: TGTGCCAGCTCACCACGGACTAGCGGGGACTACAATGAGCAGTTCTTC. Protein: CASSPRTSGDYNEQFF.

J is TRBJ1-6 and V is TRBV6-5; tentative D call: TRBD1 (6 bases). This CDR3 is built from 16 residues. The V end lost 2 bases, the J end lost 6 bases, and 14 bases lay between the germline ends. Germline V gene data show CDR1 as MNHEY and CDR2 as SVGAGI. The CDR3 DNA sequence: TGTGCCAGCAGTTACCGGGGGGGGCTGATTAATTCACCCCTCCACTTT. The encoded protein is CASSYRGGLINSPLHF.

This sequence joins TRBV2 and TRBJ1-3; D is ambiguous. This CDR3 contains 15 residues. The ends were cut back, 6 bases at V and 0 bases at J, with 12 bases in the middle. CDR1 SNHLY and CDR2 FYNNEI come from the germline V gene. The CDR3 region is CASSRDGSSGNTIYF. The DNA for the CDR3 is TGTGCCAGCAGCCGCGACGGGAGCTCTGGAAACACCATATATTTT.

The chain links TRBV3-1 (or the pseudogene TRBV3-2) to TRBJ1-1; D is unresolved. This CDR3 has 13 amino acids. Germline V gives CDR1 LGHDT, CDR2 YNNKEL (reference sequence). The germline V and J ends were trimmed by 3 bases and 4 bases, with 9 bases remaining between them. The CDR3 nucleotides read TGTGCCAGCAGCCAGACTCAGCGCACTGAAGCTTTCTTT. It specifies CASSQTQRTEAFF.

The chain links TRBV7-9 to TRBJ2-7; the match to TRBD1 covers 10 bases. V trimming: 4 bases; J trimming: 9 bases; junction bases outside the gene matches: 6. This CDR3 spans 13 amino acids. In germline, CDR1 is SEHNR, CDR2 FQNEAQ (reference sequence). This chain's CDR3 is CASSSGQGGLQYF. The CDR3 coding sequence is TGTGCCAGCAGCTCTGGACAGGGGGGGTTGCAGTACTTC. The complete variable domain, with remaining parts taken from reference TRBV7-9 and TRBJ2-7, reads DTGVSQNPRHKITKRGQNVTFRCDPISEHNRLYWYRQTLGQGPEFLTYFQNEAQLEKSRLLSDRFSAERPKGSFSTLEIQRTEQGDSAMYLCASSSGQGGLQYFGPGTRLTVT.

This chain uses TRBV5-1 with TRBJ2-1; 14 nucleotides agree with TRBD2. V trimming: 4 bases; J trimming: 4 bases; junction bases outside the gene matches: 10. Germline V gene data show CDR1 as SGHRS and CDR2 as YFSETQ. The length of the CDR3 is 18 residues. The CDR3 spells CASSHGLAGGLTYNEQFF. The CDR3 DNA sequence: TGCGCCAGCAGCCACGGACTAGCGGGGGGACTCACGTACAATGAGCAGTTCTTC.

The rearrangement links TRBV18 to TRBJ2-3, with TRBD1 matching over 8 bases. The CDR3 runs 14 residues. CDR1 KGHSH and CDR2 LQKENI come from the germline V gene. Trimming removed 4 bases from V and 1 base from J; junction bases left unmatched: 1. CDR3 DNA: TGTGCCAGCTCACTGACAGGGGGCACAGATACGCAGTATTTT. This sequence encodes CASSLTGGTDTQYF. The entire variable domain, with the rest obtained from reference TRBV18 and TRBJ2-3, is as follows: NAGVMQNPRHLVRRRGQEARLRCSPMKGHSHVYWYRQLPEEGLKFMVYLQKENIIDESGMPKERFSAEFPKEGPSILRIQQVVRGDSAAYFCASSLTGGTDTQYFGPGTRLTVL.

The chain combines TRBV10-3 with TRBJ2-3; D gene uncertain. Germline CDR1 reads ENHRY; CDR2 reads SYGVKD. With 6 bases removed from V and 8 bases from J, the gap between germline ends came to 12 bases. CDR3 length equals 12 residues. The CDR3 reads CAISHQEGTQYF. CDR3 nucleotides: TGTGCCATCAGCCACCAGGAAGGTACGCAGTATTTT.

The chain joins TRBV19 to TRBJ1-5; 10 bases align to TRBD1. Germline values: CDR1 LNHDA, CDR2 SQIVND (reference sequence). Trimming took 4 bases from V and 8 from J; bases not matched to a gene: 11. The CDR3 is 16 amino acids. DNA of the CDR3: TGTGCCAGTAGTACAAGACCGGGACAGGGGTGGGAGCCCCAGCATTTT. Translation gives CASSTRPGQGWEPQHF.

The CDR3 nucleotides read TGCGCCAGCAGCCAAGATAGCCTAAACACCGGGGAGCTGTTTTTT. Its protein is CASSQDSLNTGELFF. The rearrangement links TRBV4-3 to TRBJ2-2; D gene unclear. This CDR3 has 15 amino acids. Germline loops: CDR1 LGHNA, CDR2 YSLEER. V was shortened by 0 bases and J by 2 bases, with 7 bases between the two germline ends.

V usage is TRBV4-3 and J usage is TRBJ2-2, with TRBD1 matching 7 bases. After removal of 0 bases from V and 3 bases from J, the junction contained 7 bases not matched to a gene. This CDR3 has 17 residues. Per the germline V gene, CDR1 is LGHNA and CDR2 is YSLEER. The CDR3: CASSQDSRGLDTGELFF. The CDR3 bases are TGCGCCAGCAGCCAAGATTCAAGGGGGCTGGACACCGGGGAGCTGTTTTTT.

The CDR3 DNA reads as TGTGCCAGCAGCTGGGGGACAGCCAGCTATGGCTACACCTTC. Protein sequence: CASSWGTASYGYTF. V is TRBV5-5 and J is TRBJ1-2; 7 nucleotides line up with TRBD1. V was pared by 3 bases and J by 4 bases, with 6 bases of the junction left unmatched. Germline loops: CDR1 SGHKS, CDR2 YYEKEE (reference sequence). The CDR3 consists of 14 residues.